This T cell receptor beta chain was found in a study of control samples from healthy donors and cancer patients. Clones were read by immunoSEQ multiplex PCR, and TCRdb kept only the in-frame ones, dropping some. Among about 120,000 clones listed, 88% were seen once. This clone was recorded only once. The receptor comes from a man aged 35 to 55 in good health. Sample: blood.

Here the CDR3 reads CASAPGGDNQPQHF. In DNA, the CDR3 is TGTGCCAGCGCCCCGGGGGGGGACAATCAGCCCCAGCATTTT. The V call is TRBV6-5, the J call TRBJ1-5; TRBD1 is a possible D gene (5 bases). The CDR3 totals 14 residues. Germline lookup yields CDR1 MNHEY and CDR2 SVGAGI. The V gene lost 8 bases and the J gene lost 3 bases, with 14 bases spanning the gap.